Listed here are 21 T cell receptor beta chains from one sample, sequenced in a study of T-cell memory formation after mild COVID-19. A single record per CDR3 protein comes from TCRdb applying MiXCR to the 5' RACE reads. The table has fewer than 250,000 distinct CDR3 sequences, approximately 16% seen once. The sample consisted of PBMCs or a T cell subset sorted from them (not recorded which). The receptors come from an adult woman who had mild COVID-19 (a few samples of this study predate the infection). Cell type and time point are not known.

This clonotype showed up just a few times. This chain uses TRBV5-1 with TRBJ2-1, with TRBD2 matching over 9 bases. CDR1 is SGHRS and CDR2 is YFSETQ in the germline V gene. CDR3 length: 16 amino acids. V lost 0 bases to trimming and J lost 7 bases; unmatched junction nucleotides: 8. The CDR3 bases are TGCGCCAGCAGCTTGGATGGTGCGGGAGGGCCGAATGAGCAGTTCTTC. This codes for CASSLDGAGGPNEQFF.

The chain is built from TRBV4-3 and TRBJ2-5; maybe TRBD1 (5 bases). Germline values: CDR1 LGHNA, CDR2 YSLEER. Trimming took off 0 bases at V and 4 bases at J, with 12 bases between the two ends. This CDR3 has 15 residues. CDR3 DNA: TGCGCCAGCAGCCAAGATACAGGAGTCCGAGAGACCCAGTACTTC. Its translation is CASSQDTGVRETQYF.

There are a few counts of this clonotype. This chain joins TRBV5-1 and TRBJ1-5; 9 bases are a match to TRBD1. The CDR3 consists of 15 residues. Losses at the gene ends were 6 bases for V and 1 base for J; bases not matched to a gene: 5. CDR1 and CDR2 (germline): SGHRS, YFSETQ. The CDR3 region is CASTEDRGSNQPQHF. The CDR3 DNA reads as TGCGCCAGCACGGAGGACAGGGGAAGCAATCAGCCCCAGCATTTT.

As DNA, the CDR3 is TGCGCCAGCAGCCAAGCGTACAGGGCGAACTATGGCTACACCTTC. Its translation: CASSQAYRANYGYTF. V is TRBV4-1 and J is TRBJ1-2; tentative D call: TRBD1 (6 bases). The CDR3 contains 15 residues. V was pared by 1 base and J by 2 bases, with 11 bases between. Germline-derived CDR1 and CDR2 are MGHRA and YSYEKL.

This clonotype appeared a few times. V and J are TRBV20-1 and TRBJ2-1; either TRBD1 or TRBD2 may supply D (6 bases each). The CDR3 spans 12 residues. Germline loops: CDR1 DFQATT, CDR2 SNEGSKA (reference sequence). Trimming removed 2 bases from V and 11 bases from J, with 13 bases in between. CDR3 region: CSARMRGAQQFF. The DNA for the CDR3 is TGCAGTGCTAGAATGAGGGGGGCCCAGCAGTTCTTC.

The chain uses TRBV7-9 and TRBJ1-4, with 7 nucleotides matching TRBD1. Germline-derived CDR1 and CDR2 are SEHNR and FQNEAQ (reference sequence). The junction had 8 bases not matched to a gene; V was cut back by 6 bases and J by 7 bases. The CDR3 loop spans 14 amino acids. The CDR3 DNA reads as TGTGCCAGCAGTGAGAGTGGACAGGTTGAAAAACTGTTTTTT. Amino acid sequence: CASSESGQVEKLFF. The whole variable domain, remainder taken from reference TRBV7-9 and TRBJ1-4, is DTGVSQNPRHKITKRGQNVTFRCDPISEHNRLYWYRQTLGQGPEFLTYFQNEAQLEKSRLLSDRFSAERPKGSFSTLEIQRTEQGDSAMYLCASSESGQVEKLFFGSGTQLSVL.

The CDR3 region is CASGGSGVTYNEQFF. The CDR3 region has the DNA TGTGCTAGTGGTGGAAGCGGGGTTACCTACAATGAGCAGTTCTTC. The chain uses TRBV12-5 and TRBJ2-1, with 7 positions matching TRBD2. The germline CDR1 and CDR2 sequences are LGHNT and FRNRAP. The CDR3 is made up of 15 amino acids. J lost 2 bases, V lost 5 bases, and 6 bases had no gene match.

The rearrangement uses TRBV24-1 and TRBJ1-5; no reliable D call. V gave up 8 bases and J gave up 1 base, with 14 bases separating them. Germline loops: CDR1 KGHDR, CDR2 SFDVKD. The CDR3 is 15 residues long. CDR3 residues: CATNKPELSNQPQHF. The CDR3 nucleotides read TGTGCCACCAATAAACCAGAGCTCAGCAATCAGCCCCAGCATTTT.

This clonotype was seen a handful of times. V is TRBV30 and J is TRBJ2-7; D ambiguous. This CDR3 has 14 residues. Trimming took off 7 bases at V and 2 bases at J, with 18 bases between the two ends. CDR1 is GTSNPN and CDR2 is SVGIG in the germline V gene (reference sequence). This CDR3 reads CASQYAGPAYEQYF. The DNA of the CDR3 is TGTGCCTCCCAATATGCCGGGCCAGCCTACGAGCAGTACTTC.

The chain has TRBV15 and TRBJ1-6, with D tentatively TRBD1 (5 bases). The V end lost 7 bases, the J end lost 10 bases, and 20 bases lay between the germline ends. Germline CDR1 is LNHNV and CDR2 is YYDKDF (reference sequence). The CDR3 sequence is 15 residues long. The DNA of the CDR3 is TGTGCCACCACCGGGGACGCAGGGATTAGGTCACCCCTCCACTTT. Its protein is CATTGDAGIRSPLHF.

V is TRBV5-1 and J is TRBJ1-1, with 8 bases aligning to TRBD1. The J segment lost 2 bases and the V segment lost 0 bases, leaving 9 bases of the junction unmatched. CDR1 is SGHRS, CDR2 YFSETQ, per germline. The CDR3 has 17 amino acids. The CDR3 region is CASSLDRQGRTNTEAFF. The CDR3 DNA is TGCGCCAGCAGCTTGGACAGACAGGGGAGAACCAACACTGAAGCTTTCTTT.

V is TRBV15 and J is TRBJ2-3; 9 positions agree with TRBD2. CDR3 length equals 18 residues. Trimming took 2 bases from V and 5 from J; bases not matched to a gene: 14. Germline-derived CDR1 and CDR2 are LNHNV and YYDKDF (reference sequence). CDR3 sequence (DNA): TGTGCCACCAGCAGATCTCCGGGACTAGCCCTAGGAGGAGATACGCAGTATTTT. This sequence encodes CATSRSPGLALGGDTQYF.

The table lists this clonotype with a few counts. In DNA, the CDR3 is TGTGCCAGCAGCCTCCGCCGCGCGGGTGGACCAGATACGCAGTATTTT. It yields the protein CASSLRRAGGPDTQYF. The rearrangement joins TRBV12-3 or TRBV12-4 to TRBJ2-3, with a tentative D call TRBD2 (5 bases). Trimming stripped 6 bases from V and 4 bases from J, with 20 bases between. There are 16 residues in the CDR3.

This clonotype occurred many times. The chain carries TRBV5-1 and TRBJ2-1; no definite D call. Trimming took off 0 bases at V and 7 bases at J, with 5 bases between the two ends. The CDR3 has 12 residues. Germline V gives CDR1 SGHRS, CDR2 YFSETQ. The CDR3 DNA reads TGCGCCAGCAGCTTGGCCGGGAATGAGCAGTTCTTC. Residues: CASSLAGNEQFF.

The chain joins TRBV2 to TRBJ1-2; 8 nucleotides line up with TRBD1. The germline V gene encodes CDR1 SNHLY and CDR2 FYNNEI. J lost 5 bases, V lost 2 bases, and 10 bases had no gene match. This CDR3 comprises 16 residues. The CDR3 protein is CASSESGTTGGYGYTF. The CDR3 bases are TGTGCCAGCAGTGAAAGTGGGACCACAGGGGGGTATGGCTACACCTTC.

V gene TRBV15 combines with J gene TRBJ2-1; TRBD1 matches 7 bases. V shed 4 bases, J shed 11 bases, and the junction held 11 bases outside the gene matches. Germline V CDR1 and CDR2: LNHNV, YYDKDF (reference sequence). CDR3 length: 14 residues. CDR3 sequence reads: CATSTTPTGSKQFF. The CDR3, as DNA: TGTGCCACCAGCACCACCCCGACAGGGTCGAAGCAGTTCTTC.

The chain carries TRBV29-1 and TRBJ2-5, with D perhaps TRBD2 (6 bases). The germline V gene has CDR1 SQVTM and CDR2 ANQGSEA. The CDR3 consists of 12 residues. The V end was cut by 4 bases, the J end by 5 bases, with 11 bases between. The CDR3 region is CSVAEGRETQYF. The CDR3 nucleotides are TGCAGCGTTGCGGAGGGACGCGAGACCCAGTACTTC.

In this sample, this clonotype turned up a few times. The V gene is TRBV18, the J gene TRBJ2-3, with TRBD2 matching 8 bases. This CDR3 is built from 17 residues. The junction had 7 bases not matched to a gene; V was cut back by 0 bases and J by 2 bases. Looked up from germline, CDR1 is KGHSH and CDR2 is LQKENI. The CDR3 sequence: CASSPPAASGLTDTQYF. The DNA for the CDR3 is TGTGCCAGCTCACCACCTGCGGCTAGCGGGCTCACAGATACGCAGTATTTT.

This clonotype came up a few times. This chain links TRBV7-2 with TRBJ2-1, with 11 bases that match TRBD2. This CDR3 comprises 15 residues. Germline trimming cut 6 bases from V and 2 bases from J; bases unmatched to any gene: 3. Germline-derived CDR1 and CDR2 are SGHTA and FQGNSA. CDR3 loop: CASRRLAGTYNEQFF. CDR3 DNA: TGTGCCAGCAGACGACTAGCGGGAACCTACAATGAGCAGTTCTTC.

The V and J genes are TRBV24-1 and TRBJ2-1, with TRBD1 identical over 9 bases. Germline trimming cut 3 bases from V and 11 bases from J; bases unmatched to any gene: 19. The germline CDR1 and CDR2 sequences are KGHDR and SFDVKD. CDR3 length equals 18 residues. The CDR3 sequence: CATSDTLTGQGYFRKQFF. As DNA, the CDR3 is TGTGCCACCAGTGATACCTTGACGGGACAGGGCTACTTCAGGAAGCAGTTCTTC.

This clonotype was observed a few times. The chain employs TRBV11-1 and TRBJ2-7; 7 nucleotides agree with TRBD1. Germline V gene lookup returns CDR1 SGHAT and CDR2 FQDESV (reference sequence). The length of the CDR3 is 14 residues. The V gene end was trimmed by 3 bases and the J gene end by 1 base; junction bases not matched to a gene: 3. Written as DNA, the CDR3 is TGTGCCAGCAGCTTTGACAGGGCGTCCTACGAGCAGTACTTC. It yields the protein CASSFDRASYEQYF.